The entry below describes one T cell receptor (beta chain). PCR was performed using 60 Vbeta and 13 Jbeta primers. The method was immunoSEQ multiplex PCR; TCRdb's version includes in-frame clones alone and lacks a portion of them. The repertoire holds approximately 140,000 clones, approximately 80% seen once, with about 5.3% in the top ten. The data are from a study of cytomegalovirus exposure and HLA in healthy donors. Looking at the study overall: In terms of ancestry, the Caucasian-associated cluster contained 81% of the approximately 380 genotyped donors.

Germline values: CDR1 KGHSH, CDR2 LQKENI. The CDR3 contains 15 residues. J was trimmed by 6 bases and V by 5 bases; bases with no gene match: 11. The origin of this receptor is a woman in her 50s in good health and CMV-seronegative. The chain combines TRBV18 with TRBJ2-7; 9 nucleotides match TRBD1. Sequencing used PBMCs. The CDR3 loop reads CASSIAGQGVREQYF. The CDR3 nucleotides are TGTGCCAGCTCAATTGCGGGACAGGGTGTGCGCGAGCAGTACTTC.